This T cell receptor (beta chain) originates from a study of T cell repertoires in cytomegalovirus infection. The junction had 8 bases not matched to a gene; V was cut back by 4 bases and J by 5 bases. Germline V lookup: CDR1 SGHDT, CDR2 YYEEEE. CDR3 length: 15 residues. TCRdb independently ran MiXCR on the reads; one entry per CDR3 protein. This sample has 200,000 to 250,000 distinct CDR3 sequences; under 25% occur once, and the top ten carry roughly 18%. This chain joins TRBV5-6 and TRBJ2-2, with 7 positions matching TRBD1. The sample consisted of CD8+ T cells from PBMCs. The TCR comes from a human donor in good health (CMV status not recorded). Some clones in this sample may be carry-over from other donors' samples. CDR3 residues: CASSIRDSFTGELFF. For the CDR3, the DNA is TGTGCCAGCAGCATCCGGGACAGCTTTACCGGGGAGCTGTTTTTT. The whole variable domain, remainder taken from reference TRBV5-6 and TRBJ2-2, is DAGVTQSPTHLIKTRGQQVTLRCSPKSGHDTVSWYQQALGQGPQFIFQYYEEEERQRGNFPDRFSGHQFPNYSSELNVNALLLGDSALYLCASSIRDSFTGELFFGEGSRLTVL.